A single sample is the source of the 14 T cell receptor beta chains below, sequenced in a study of T-cell memory formation after mild COVID-19 (dated by TCRdb to the early 2020s). Library preparation used 5' RACE. Instrument used: Illumina NovaSeq 6000. The raw public data were reprocessed by TCRdb itself: fastp quality trimming at Q25, MiXCR clonotype calling, in-frame beta chains only. Rows with a matching CDR3 protein are joined into one entry that keeps the most common DNA and genes. For this sample the table gives 400,000 or so distinct CDR3 sequences, of which around 18% were detected only once. 8.4% of the sample is taken by the ten largest. Sequences were obtained from PBMCs or a T cell subset sorted from them (not recorded which). Receptors originate from an adult woman who had mild COVID-19 (a few samples of this study predate the infection). The sample titles of this study are shuffled in the database, so cell type and time point are left out; the donor was told from shared clones.

The V call is TRBV28, the J call TRBJ2-7; no definite D call. The CDR3 is 15 amino acids. Germline V lookup: CDR1 MDHEN, CDR2 SYDVKM. Trimming took 4 bases from V and 0 from J, leaving 13 bases between them. The DNA for the CDR3 is TGTGCCAGCAGTTCCCTCAGGCGGAGCTCCTACGAGCAGTACTTC. It specifies CASSSLRRSSYEQYF.

This clonotype was observed a few times. The chain carries TRBV28 and TRBJ1-4; D gene unclear. Germline V gene lookup returns CDR1 MDHEN and CDR2 SYDVKM. The length of the CDR3 is 12 residues. V gave up 2 bases and J gave up 6 bases, with 4 bases separating them. CDR3 sequence (DNA): TGTGCCAGCAGTTTACGGGATGAAAAACTGTTTTTT. Protein sequence: CASSLRDEKLFF.

CDR3 DNA: TGCAGTGGGGCTTGGGACAGGAACACCGGGGAGCTGTTTTTT. Translation: CSGAWDRNTGELFF. V gene TRBV29-1 combines with J gene TRBJ2-2; TRBD1 matches 7 bases. The length of the CDR3 is 14 residues. Germline CDR1 is SQVTM and CDR2 is ANQGSEA.

The chain is built from TRBV7-2 and TRBJ2-3, with 10 bases lining up with TRBD2. The germline V gene has CDR1 SGHTA and CDR2 FQGNSA. Losses at the gene ends were 4 bases for V and 1 base for J; bases not matched to a gene: 8. The CDR3 covers 17 residues. CDR3 nucleotides: TGTGCCAGCAGCTCACCAAATCTAGCGGGGGGCACAGATACGCAGTATTTT. This codes for CASSSPNLAGGTDTQYF.

This clonotype was counted between two and nine times. The chain recombines TRBV4-1 with TRBJ2-7; D not certain. The CDR3 is made up of 13 amino acids. Trimming took off 0 bases at V and 6 bases at J, with 9 bases between the two ends. Germline V CDR1 and CDR2: MGHRA, YSYEKL. The chain's CDR3 is CASSQDDLGEQYF. DNA for the CDR3: TGCGCCAGCAGCCAAGATGATTTGGGCGAGCAGTACTTC.

This clonotype turned up a few times. The gene calls are TRBV7-2 and TRBJ1-6; a possible D gene is TRBD1 (5 bases). Germline V gives CDR1 SGHTA, CDR2 FQGNSA. The CDR3 spans 14 residues. Trimming took off 5 bases at V and 6 bases at J, with 11 bases between the two ends. The CDR3 is CASSPRQTNSPLHF. The CDR3 bases are TGTGCCAGCAGCCCGAGACAGACTAATTCACCCCTCCACTTT.

CDR3 nucleotide sequence: TGCGCCAGCAGCTTGGATCAAGGAGCCTACAATGAGCAGTTCTTC. This encodes CASSLDQGAYNEQFF. The chain links TRBV5-1 to TRBJ2-1; D not certain. The CDR3 has 15 residues. Trimming removed 0 bases at V and 2 bases at J, with 9 bases between. CDR1 is SGHRS, CDR2 YFSETQ, per germline.

The V call is TRBV6-1, the J call TRBJ1-1; 7 positions agree with TRBD1. The CDR3 is 14 residues long. The germline CDR1 and CDR2 sequences are MNHNS and SASEGT. Trimming took 6 bases from V and 3 from J; bases not matched to a gene: 7. The CDR3 nucleotides are TGTGCCAGCAGCCCGGGACAGATTTACACTGAAGCTTTCTTT. Amino acid sequence: CASSPGQIYTEAFF.

This clonotype was observed many times. The chain is built from TRBV7-9 and TRBJ2-3; the match to TRBD2 covers 8 bases. This CDR3 has 16 amino acids. CDR1 and CDR2 from the germline V gene are SEHNR and FQNEAQ (reference sequence). After removal of 4 bases from V and 4 bases from J, the junction contained 10 bases not matched to a gene. The CDR3 region has the DNA TGTGCCAGCAGCTCTCTGGATCGGGGGGGGGCAGATACGCAGTATTTT. Its protein product is CASSSLDRGGADTQYF. Drawing the rest from reference TRBV7-9 and TRBJ2-3, the complete variable domain is DTGVSQNPRHKITKRGQNVTFRCDPISEHNRLYWYRQTLGQGPEFLTYFQNEAQLEKSRLLSDRFSAERPKGSFSTLEIQRTEQGDSAMYLCASSSLDRGGADTQYFGPGTRLTVL.

In its sample, this clonotype was seen a few times. V is TRBV13 and J is TRBJ2-7; 8 positions agree with TRBD1. Unmatched junction bases numbered 4, after V lost 0 bases and J lost 3 bases. CDR1 and CDR2 from the germline V gene are PRHDT and FYEKMQ (reference sequence). CDR3 length equals 15 residues. Written as DNA, the CDR3 is TGTGCCAGCAGCTTAGGCGGACAGGGAGTCTACGAGCAGTACTTC. This gives the protein CASSLGGQGVYEQYF.

This clonotype was recorded many times. The CDR3 DNA sequence: TGCGCCAGCAGCAGGGTCGGGTCCTACGAGCAGTACTTC. Protein product: CASSRVGSYEQYF. The chain joins TRBV5-1 to TRBJ2-7; D call uncertain. The CDR3 spans 13 residues. Germline V gives CDR1 SGHRS, CDR2 YFSETQ. Deletions cut 4 bases from V and 1 base from J, with 9 bases between. Variable domain in full (rest from reference TRBV5-1 and TRBJ2-7): KAGVTQTPRYLIKTRGQQVTLSCSPISGHRSVSWYQQTPGQGLQFLFEYFSETQRNKGNFPGRFSGRQFSNSRSEMNVSTLELGDSALYLCASSRVGSYEQYFGPGTRLTVT.

Only a few counts were recorded for this clonotype. The V and J genes are TRBV24-1 and TRBJ2-5; TRBD1 matches at 7 bases. J was trimmed by 5 bases and V by 2 bases; bases with no gene match: 7. The CDR3 is made up of 15 amino acids. The V gene's germline CDR1 is KGHDR and CDR2 SFDVKD. CDR3 amino acids: CATSDSQGGLETQYF. CDR3 coding DNA: TGTGCCACCAGTGATTCTCAAGGGGGCCTGGAGACCCAGTACTTC.

This rearrangement joins TRBV7-8 to TRBJ1-5; 12 positions match TRBD1. There are 18 residues in the CDR3. Germline lookup yields CDR1 SGHVS and CDR2 FQNEAQ. With V trimmed by 4 bases and J by 4 bases, 11 bases remained unmatched. CDR3 residues: CASSSYRDRGRGNQPQHF. The CDR3 region has the DNA TGTGCCAGCAGCTCCTACCGGGACAGGGGGCGCGGAAATCAGCCCCAGCATTTT.

This CDR3 is CASGQTYEQYF. The CDR3 nucleotides are TGTGCTAGTGGGCAGACCTACGAGCAGTACTTC. The rearrangement links TRBV12-5 to TRBJ2-7; D remains unclear. Between the trimmed V and J ends, which lost 6 bases and 2 bases, there was a span of 5 bases. Germline V gives CDR1 LGHNT, CDR2 FRNRAP. The CDR3 is 11 residues long.